The clone carrying this TCR beta chain showed up just once. Which cohort a participant joined came from the clinical history participants gave. In the source study's methods: The authors estimated nucleated cell counts from reference gene primer amplification. Some clones are missing from TCRdb's copy, which holds only in-frame ones; the method was immunoSEQ multiplex PCR. V and J calls and clone size are given by that table; D and trimming were obtained from the DNA. The data show 380,000 or so clones, with over 75% seen just once and 0.95% to 1% held by the top ten. Germline V lookup: CDR1 LNHDA, CDR2 SQIVND (reference sequence). This CDR3 is built from 14 residues. Deletions cut 4 bases from V and 7 bases from J, with 14 bases between. This sample stems from a study of blood T cell repertoires in COVID-19.

The rearrangement uses TRBV19 and TRBJ2-1; perhaps TRBD1 as D (7 bases). The sample consisted of PBMCs or T cells enriched from blood (not recorded which). The sequence was collected from a woman in her twenties or thirties with acute COVID-19. CDR3 sequence (DNA): TGTGCCAGTAGTAGCCGACAGGGAGGAAATGAGCAGTTCTTC. This translates into CASSSRQGGNEQFF.